This T cell receptor beta chain derives from a study of T cell repertoires in cytomegalovirus infection (dated by TCRdb to the late 2010s). Background on the whole study: Alongside well-studied HLA-B-restricted epitopes, the peptide stimulations were aimed at recently identified HLA-C-restricted CMV epitopes, whose presentation resists viral immunomodulation. Donor HLA type was relevant to the analysis, because carriage of CMV infection together with the matching HLA type was indicated by public TCR beta signatures.

This clonotype was found a few times. Its antigen has not been determined. No much larger clone is present one base from it, and per-base qualities are unavailable. Including cysteine and phenylalanine, the CDR3 has 15 amino acids. The retained sequence is limited to the CDR3, 45 bases, with the frame set at the first base. CDR1 and CDR2 were assigned from the germline V gene (reference sequence) as SEHNR and FQNEAQ. The junction carries 13 bases between V and J, which are trimmed by 4 bases and 1 base respectively. What the research found in general, with its limitations: In both this cohort and an independent roughly 330-donor cohort, the cumulative frequency of public TCR beta family members distinguished carriers of CMV infection plus the relevant HLA type. In the ex vivo response, HLA-C-restricted CMV-specific TCR beta clonotypes were dominant, and in two of eight donors the single most frequent clonotype came from this HLA-C-restricted group.

According to the study, the label for this sample's treatment or condition signals: in vitro stimulation with specific CMV peptide epitopes to enrich CMV-specific T cells. TCRdb shows the sequencer as Illumina HiSeq 1500. TCRdb redid the processing of the public reads, applying fastp at Q25 and MiXCR, and retained in-frame beta chains. Each CDR3 protein gets just one entry, which takes the most common genes and DNA from the rows behind it. Within this sample are about half a million distinct CDR3 sequences, with 42% of them counted one time only. Roughly two fifths of the sample rests with the top ten.

The clonotype comes from a human donor in good health (CMV status not recorded). Some clones in this sample may be carry-over from other donors' samples. The sample consisted of cultured PBMCs, taken from culture after CMV antigen stimulation. The rearranged segments are TRBV7-9 and TRBJ1-1; D gene: possibly TRBD1, on 5 matching bases. The nucleotides are TGTGCCAGCAGCTCAGAGACAGAGAAGAACACTGAAGCTTTCTTT. Its translation is CASSSETEKNTEAFF.